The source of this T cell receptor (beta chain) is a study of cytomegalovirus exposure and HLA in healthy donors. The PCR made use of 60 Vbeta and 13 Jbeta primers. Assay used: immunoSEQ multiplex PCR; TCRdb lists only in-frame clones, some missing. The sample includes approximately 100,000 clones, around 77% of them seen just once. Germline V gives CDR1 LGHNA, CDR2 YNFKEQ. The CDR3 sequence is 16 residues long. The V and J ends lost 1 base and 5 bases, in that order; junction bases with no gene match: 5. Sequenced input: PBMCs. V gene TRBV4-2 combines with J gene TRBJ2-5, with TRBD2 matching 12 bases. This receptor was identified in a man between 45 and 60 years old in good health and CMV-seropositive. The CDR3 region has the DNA TGTGCCAGCAGCCAAGCGACTAGCGGGAGTCGGGAGACCCAGTACTTC. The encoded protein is CASSQATSGSRETQYF.